This record covers a single T cell receptor beta chain. This clone turned up a few times. The antigen it recognizes is unknown. No much larger clonotype is one base removed from it; base qualities were not supplied. Each donor gave one peripheral blood draw, averaging roughly 120 mL, which was collected into heparinised tubes. Using a panel that included CD45RO, CCR7, CD25, CD127, CD95 and CD27, naive, central memory, regulatory and stem cell-like memory CD4+ T cells were sorted on a BD FACSAria II. All sorted populations exceeded 95% purity. PBMCs were isolated right away by Lymphoprep density gradient centrifugation and were stained directly, without culture. To minimize batch effects, samples were stained and sorted in pairs, one healthy donor with one patient per experiment. The germline V gene provides CDR1 SGHTA and CDR2 FQGTGA. V loses 5 bases of germline sequence and J loses 2 bases, and the interval between the two ends is 17 bases. The CDR3 starts with the cysteine, ends with the phenylalanine, and has 16 residues. The DNA shown is the 48-base CDR3, in frame from base 1.

The data stem from a study of beta chain features in type 1 diabetes (dated by TCRdb to the late 2010s). As for the study more broadly: Patients and healthy donors did not differ in mean age, gender distribution, total cell number or subset yield. A total of roughly 98,000,000 sorted cells were examined across all samples, and RNA yield correlated strongly with the number of cells per subset. In the study, TCRB repertoires of sorted circulating CD4+ T cell subsets from recently diagnosed type 1 diabetes patients were compared with those of matched healthy donors. Regulatory and stem cell-like memory subsets were obtained from only 8 patients and roughly 8 healthy donors, while naive and central memory subsets were obtained from all 30 or so donors. The study at large found these results: Because cDNA was sequenced instead of genomic DNA, highly expressing activated cells could be over-represented, though the groups showed no difference in activation or CD3 levels. Shorter templates might have been favored by PCR, but patient and control samples were amplified and corrected together, so both groups would have been affected equally by any skew. Fewer insertions and more nucleotide deletions at VDJ recombination sites were observed in patients with type 1 diabetes, implying thymic rearrangement abnormalities. A moderate but significant shortening of TCRB CDR3 length was observed in type 1 diabetes patients in all four CD4+ subsets. Naive, central memory and regulatory TCRB repertoires appeared to be more similar among patients than among healthy donors. Because the HLA sub-analyses included only small numbers of individuals, any influence of HLA type on TCRB rearrangement was left unresolved.

All of the isolated RNA was reverse transcribed with the High Capacity cDNA Reverse Transcription Kit, so expressed TCRB transcripts were sequenced. Naive, central memory and regulatory T cell samples underwent deep immunoSEQ sequencing, averaging about 3.57 million total reads per sample. Sorted cells were lysed in RLT buffer and RNA was extracted with DNase-treated RNeasy Micro or Mini kits, depending on cell number. Each cell subset was processed separately to prevent cross-contamination, with patient and healthy donor samples processed together. The immunoSEQ multiplex PCR was used to amplify TCRB sequences from cDNA, generating 87-bp fragments that spanned the CDR3 region. Sequencing of the amplicons was done on the Illumina HiSeq platform. The original methods were these. PCR bias was computationally corrected using synthetic template baselines, reads within Hamming distance 2 were collapsed, and singletons that could not be merged were discarded. Reads were aligned against IMGT to assign V, D and J genes, CDR3 length and insertions or deletions at six rearrangement sites. Within each subset, clonotype counts were normalized to the number of sorted cells before true diversity and Gini coefficients were calculated with the tcR R package. Repertoire sharing was quantified using the overlap coefficient calculated on TCRB nucleotide sequences. Out-of-frame TCRB sequences from naive cells were analyzed as a proxy for the pre-selection repertoire. Entries here come from immuneACCESS through TCRdb and include only in-frame sequences with V and J called. Some clones fail to appear in such tables; in the studies checked, an unresolved V gene covers under half of the shortfall, and the cause of the remainder is unknown. V and J calls and clone size come straight from that table; D and trimming were deduced from the DNA. This sample gives roughly 730,000 clones in total; roughly an eighth of them show up just once. The top ten clonotypes cover less than 0.025% of the sample.

Sequenced material: naive CD4+ T cells from blood. This sample's cell subset or site label indicates: true naive CD4+ T cells. This TCR derives from a man aged 18 to 29 with type 1 diabetes. The sequence is built from TRBV7-3 and TRBJ2-3; 6 matching bases give a weak D call of TRBD1. The CDR3 in this case is CASSLTGTRYTDTQYF. The DNA sequence is given as TGTGCCAGCAGCCTGACAGGCACTCGGTACACAGATACGCAGTATTTT. The full variable domain, with segments outside the CDR3 supplied by the reference TRBV7-3 and TRBJ2-3 proteins, appears as GAGVSQTPSNKVTEKGKYVELRCDPISGHTALYWYRQSLGQGPEFLIYFQGTGAADDSGLPNDRFFAVRPEGSVSTLKIQRTERGDSAVYLCASSLTGTRYTDTQYFGPGTRLTVL.